This TCR beta chain was sequenced during a study of TIL therapy for anti-PD-1-resistant metastatic lung cancer. Study information: Median tumor mutation burden was 1.5 mutations per megabase.

The CDR3 is 14 residues long. The V gene lost 2 bases and the J gene lost 6 bases, with 14 bases spanning the gap. Germline lookup yields CDR1 KGHSH and CDR2 LQKENI. Time point in this sample: pre-treatment sample, taken before nivolumab and TIL therapy. Sequencing used immunoSEQ v3. The method was immunoSEQ multiplex PCR; TCRdb's version includes in-frame clones alone and lacks a portion of them. Of about 17,000 clones listed, about 80% are singletons. This sample comprised blood, obtained at baseline. The chain joins TRBV18 to TRBJ2-7, with D perhaps matching TRBD1 or TRBD2 (5 bases each). The origin of this receptor is a person between 25 and 79 years old with non-small cell lung cancer. CDR3 loop: CASSPLGTLLEQYF. In nucleotides, the CDR3 is TGTGCCAGCTCACCATTGGGGACGCTCCTCGAGCAGTACTTC. Full variable domain (rest looked up from reference TRBV18 and TRBJ2-7): NAGVMQNPRHLVRRRGQEARLRCSPMKGHSHVYWYRQLPEEGLKFMVYLQKENIIDESGMPKERFSAEFPKEGPSILRIQQVVRGDSAAYFCASSPLGTLLEQYFGPGTRLTVT.